This TCR beta chain was identified in a study of siplizumab effects on memory and regulatory T cells. This CDR3 comprises 16 residues. J lost 0 bases, V lost 4 bases, and 7 bases had no gene match. In germline, CDR1 is SGHNT, CDR2 YYREEE (reference sequence). Regarding the study as a whole: Researchers could not give a naive or memory phenotype to roughly 75-96% of proliferating CD4+ or CD8+ clones. A mean of around 65% of mappable alloreactive CD4+ clones were Treg-derived with siplizumab, compared with 26.9% in controls. There appeared to be greater diversity in naive T cells than in memory cells, and naive T cells seemed major contributors to the alloresponse.

Sequenced by immunoSEQ multiplex PCR; TCRdb stores in-frame clones only, minus some. The sample lists 90,000 to 120,000 clones, nearly 95% occurring once. As concerns this clone: Antigen specificity is unknown.

This sequence originates from a human donor in good health. Sequencing was performed on Tregs sorted from blood. The chain combines TRBV5-4 with TRBJ2-7; 10 positions agree with TRBD2. CDR3 sequence: CASSAIAGGSSYEQYF. CDR3 DNA sequence: TGTGCCAGCAGCGCGATAGCGGGAGGAAGCTCCTACGAGCAGTACTTC.